Below are 3 T cell receptor beta chains sequenced from a single sample in a study of cytomegalovirus exposure and HLA in healthy donors. 13 Jbeta primers and 60 Vbeta primers were used for the PCR. Profiling relied on immunoSEQ multiplex PCR, and the TCRdb table lists in-frame clones only, not all of them. The table has about 200,000 clones, roughly 70% seen once. Sequenced input: PBMCs. The receptors derive from a woman aged 25 to 39 in good health and CMV-seronegative.

This clone came up a few times. The rearrangement links TRBV10-3 to TRBJ1-1, with D possibly being TRBD1 (6 bases). Germline V CDR1 and CDR2: ENHRY, SYGVKD. The CDR3 runs 13 residues. V shed 6 bases and J shed 1 base, with 9 bases lying between them. CDR3 sequence reads: CAISVTGNTEAFF. The CDR3 DNA sequence: TGTGCCATCAGCGTGACAGGGAACACTGAAGCTTTCTTT.

J is TRBJ2-7 and V is TRBV27; 8 bases are a match to TRBD1. Germline V gene data show CDR1 as MNHEY and CDR2 as SMNVEV (reference sequence). The CDR3 runs 14 residues. The V gene end was trimmed by 3 bases and the J gene end by 3 bases; junction bases not matched to a gene: 4. CDR3 sequence: CASSFLGQGYEQYF. In DNA, the CDR3 is TGTGCCAGCAGTTTTTTAGGACAGGGCTACGAGCAGTACTTC.

Here the CDR3 DNA reads TGTGCCAGCAGCCCCGGAGACAGGGTTTTGGCTTTCTTT. Translation: CASSPGDRVLAFF. The V gene is TRBV5-6, the J gene TRBJ1-1, with 7 bases matching TRBD1. J was trimmed by 11 bases and V by 4 bases; bases with no gene match: 11. The germline V gene encodes CDR1 SGHDT and CDR2 YYEEEE. This CDR3 contains 13 residues.